This T cell receptor (beta chain) was identified in a study of T cells in Graves' hyperthyroidism and ophthalmopathy. Whole-study findings and limits: Blood also showed most of the thyroid clonotypes that were expanded above 0.001.

Those with hyperthyroidism were 18 to 65 years old, newly diagnosed, and ill for under 2 months. It was uncontrolled infection, other autoimmune disease, pregnancy or lactation that excluded patients. It was approximately 9.4 ml of fresh peripheral blood that supplied the PBMCs. This clonotype was found a few times. Its target is not known. The CDR3 regions of TCR beta were amplified from RNA transcripts. First-round RT-PCR targeting the TCR CDR3 was performed with the HTBI primer set. TCRdb re-called the multiplex PCR reads with MiXCR, one entry per CDR3 protein. Among hundreds of thousands of distinct CDR3 sequences listed, 14% were seen once. Material for sequencing was blood. The sequence came from a woman between 18 and 29 years old with Graves' hyperthyroidism.

CDR3 protein: CASSAGTAVYNEQFF. The CDR3 DNA reads as TGTGCCAGCAGTGCGGGGACGGCGGTTTACAATGAGCAGTTCTTC. This rearrangement joins TRBV6-2 or TRBV6-3 to TRBJ2-1; D may be TRBD2 (6 bases). Germline CDR1 reads MNHEY; CDR2 reads SVGEGT. This CDR3 comprises 15 residues. The V end lost 5 bases, the J end lost 4 bases, and 15 bases lay between the germline ends.